This entry features one T cell receptor beta chain sequence. What it binds is not known. The data originate from a study of cytomegalovirus exposure and HLA in healthy donors. General study results and limits: Accurate HLA-A and HLA-B prediction from TCR beta sequences was reported for most subjects.

Both 60 Vbeta primers and 13 Jbeta primers went into the PCR. The assay was immunoSEQ multiplex PCR, and TCRdb's table has in-frame clones only and misses some. The table records under 150,000 clones, over 55% of them present only once. Deletions cut 0 bases from V and 7 bases from J, with 10 bases between. Per germline, CDR1 SGDLS and CDR2 YYNGEE. This CDR3 has 14 residues. The receptor comes from a middle-aged man in good health and CMV-seronegative. Sample: PBMCs. The chain combines TRBV9 with TRBJ1-4; D remains ambiguous. The CDR3 reads CASSVGGLTEKLFF. CDR3 in DNA: TGTGCCAGCAGCGTAGGCGGTCTGACTGAAAAACTGTTTTTT. Full variable domain (outside the CDR3, taken from reference TRBV9 and TRBJ1-4): DSGVTQTPKHLITATGQRVTLRCSPRSGDLSVYWYQQSLDQGLQFLIQYYNGEERAKGNILERFSAQQFPDLHSELNLSSLELGDSALYFCASSVGGLTEKLFFGSGTQLSVL.